This T cell receptor (beta chain) was captured by sequencing in a study of graft-versus-host responses after intestinal transplantation. About the research overall: Each recipient received a multivisceral, liver-intestinal, or isolated intestinal graft.

General study results and limits: Among recipient marrow samples, GvH clones were found; some appeared first in ileum or blood. Allograft clonal ratios (graft-versus-host to host-versus-graft) were high in patients who had graft-donor T cell macrochimerism.

The protocol was immunoSEQ multiplex PCR, while the TCRdb copy is restricted to in-frame clones and leaves out a portion. Of about 88,000 clones in the sample, roughly nine tenths were seen once. The V and J ends lost 6 bases and 6 bases, in that order; junction bases with no gene match: 5. The CDR3 runs 15 residues. Germline CDR1 and CDR2: MNHEY and SVGAGI. As to this clone: What it binds is unknown.

The chain couples TRBV6-5 to TRBJ2-2, with TRBD2 matching over 12 bases. Source: unstimulated CD4+ T cells sorted from spleen or lymph node cells, taken before intestinal transplant. This TCR derives from a human donor who received an intestinal transplant. This CDR3 reads CASRDPSGGAGELFF. CDR3 in DNA: TGTGCCAGCAGAGATCCTAGCGGGGGGGCCGGGGAGCTGTTTTTT.